The 27 T cell receptor beta chains in this list originate from one sample, sequenced in a study of PD-L1 blockade in urothelial cancer. Stated time point: pretreatment peripheral blood. The repertoire was sequenced with immunoSEQ multiplex PCR; TCRdb's copy has only in-frame clones and lacks some. The table has over 75,000 clones, around 89% seen once; the top ten hold over 0.95%. Sequenced here: PBMCs, sampled around atezolizumab (anti-PD-L1) treatment. These receptors originate from a woman older than 75 with urothelial cancer.

The chain's CDR3 is CASSSGTETGELFF. CDR3 coding DNA: TGCGCCAGCAGCTCAGGGACAGAGACCGGGGAGCTGTTTTTT. J is TRBJ2-2 and V is TRBV5-1; 7 nucleotides align to TRBD1. CDR1 SGHRS and CDR2 YFSETQ come from the germline V gene. Trimming cost V 3 bases and J 5 bases; bases outside gene matches: 4. This CDR3 region has 14 residues.

This chain links TRBV7-8 with TRBJ2-7; TRBD2 might be the D (6 bases). V lost 5 bases and J lost 2, with 16 bases in between. The CDR3 consists of 15 residues. Germline V gene lookup returns CDR1 SGHVS and CDR2 FQNEAQ. CDR3 residues: CASSKLRDSPYEQYF. CDR3 DNA: TGTGCCAGCAGCAAGCTCCGGGACTCTCCCTACGAGCAGTACTTC.

This chain links TRBV6-1 with TRBJ1-5; D not resolved. Germline V lookup: CDR1 MNHNS, CDR2 SASEGT. This CDR3 is 11 amino acids long. V was pared by 8 bases and J by 7 bases, with 9 bases between. The CDR3 reads CASSPGQPQHF. The CDR3 coding sequence is TGTGCCAGCTCCCCGGGACAGCCCCAGCATTTT.

The V gene is TRBV5-4, the J gene TRBJ2-7; no clear D. Germline V lookup: CDR1 SGHNT, CDR2 YYREEE (reference sequence). The germline V and J ends were trimmed by 0 bases and 9 bases, with 10 bases remaining between them. The CDR3 consists of 12 residues. The CDR3, as DNA: TGTGCCAGCAGCTTGGAATCCTTGAGGCAGTACTTC. Protein sequence: CASSLESLRQYF.

This clone was seen only once. V is TRBV6-5 and J is TRBJ2-2; perhaps TRBD1 as D (6 bases). This CDR3 has 14 residues. V was trimmed by 8 bases and J by 2 bases, leaving 12 bases between them. The germline CDR1 and CDR2 sequences are MNHEY and SVGAGI. The CDR3 DNA follows: TGTGCCAGCGGATTCGGGACAAACACCGGGGAGCTGTTTTTT. Translated, it gives CASGFGTNTGELFF.

This chain uses TRBV10-3 with TRBJ2-3; D is unresolved. The length of the CDR3 is 17 residues. Germline CDR1 reads ENHRY; CDR2 reads SYGVKD. V was cut by 3 bases and J by 0 bases, with 16 bases left in between. The CDR3, as DNA: TGTGCCATCAGTGATATTGACACCCTATCTAGCACAGATACGCAGTATTTT. Encoded protein: CAISDIDTLSSTDTQYF.

This sequence joins TRBV29-1 and TRBJ2-7; a weak D match, TRBD1 (5 bases). CDR3 length equals 13 residues. In germline, CDR1 is SQVTM, CDR2 ANQGSEA. V lost 6 bases to trimming and J lost 3 bases, with 15 bases between them. The CDR3 loop reads CSVFGQGNYEQYF. The CDR3 coding sequence is TGCAGCGTCTTTGGGCAGGGTAACTACGAGCAGTACTTC.

The chain has TRBV7-2 and TRBJ2-1; D perhaps matches TRBD1 (5 bases). Trimming stripped 5 bases from V and 5 bases from J, with 16 bases between. The V gene's germline CDR1 is SGHTA and CDR2 FQGNSA. This CDR3 is built from 15 residues. Here the CDR3 reads CASSTRGTANNEQFF. DNA of the CDR3: TGTGCCAGCAGCACAAGGGGCACAGCTAACAATGAGCAGTTCTTC.

This clone was detected a few times. The chain is built from TRBV6-6 and TRBJ1-2, with D uncertain. This CDR3 region has 12 residues. Per germline, CDR1 MNHNY and CDR2 SVGAGI (reference sequence). Deletions cut 2 bases from V and 4 bases from J, with 5 bases between. CDR3 bases: TGTGCCAGCAGTTACCCCCTCTATGGCTACACCTTC. Residues: CASSYPLYGYTF.

The chain carries TRBV4-2 and TRBJ2-7; D not certain. The germline V gene encodes CDR1 LGHNA and CDR2 YNFKEQ. The CDR3 sequence is 13 residues long. V gave up 0 bases and J gave up 12 bases, with 15 bases separating them. CDR3 bases: TGTGCCAGCAGCCAAGACCTCGTGGAGTCCTTGTACTTC. Its translation is CASSQDLVESLYF.

V and J are TRBV2 and TRBJ2-7, with TRBD2 matching 11 bases. The CDR3 has 14 residues. Germline assignment: CDR1 SNHLY and CDR2 FYNNEI. V shed 5 bases, J shed 5 bases, and the junction held 5 bases outside the gene matches. The CDR3 sequence: CASSSLAGVDEQYF. CDR3 nucleotide sequence: TGTGCCAGCAGTTCACTAGCGGGAGTCGACGAGCAGTACTTC.

The chain joins TRBV27 to TRBJ2-7, with TRBD1 matching over 10 bases. This CDR3 spans 16 amino acids. V lost 6 bases, J lost 1 base, and 9 bases stayed unmatched. Germline V gives CDR1 MNHEY, CDR2 SMNVEV (reference sequence). The CDR3 spells CASRLIGTGVSYEQYF. The CDR3 DNA is TGTGCCAGCAGATTGATCGGGACAGGGGTTTCCTACGAGCAGTACTTC.

The V gene is TRBV30, the J gene TRBJ2-7, with 9 bases that match TRBD2. Germline CDR1 reads GTSNPN; CDR2 reads SVGIG (reference sequence). The trim removed 7 bases at V and 1 base at J, leaving 8 bases unmatched. This CDR3 contains 14 residues. CDR3 in DNA: TGTGCCTCTTCTGGCACTAGCGGGTCCTACGAGCAGTACTTC. This gives the protein CASSGTSGSYEQYF. Combining the CDR3 with reference TRBV30 and TRBJ2-7 gives the whole variable domain SQTIHQWPATLVQPVGSPLSLECTVEGTSNPNLYWYRQAAGRGLQLLFYSVGIGQISSEVPQNLSASRPQDRQFILSSKKLLLSDSGFYLCASSGTSGSYEQYFGPGTRLTVT.

The chain recombines TRBV7-3 with TRBJ2-1, with no clear D. Germline V gene data show CDR1 as SGHTA and CDR2 as FQGTGA. The CDR3 extends over 12 amino acids. The V end was cut by 5 bases, the J end by 6 bases, with 8 bases between. DNA of the CDR3: TGTGCCAGCAGCCCTCCTAGCAATGAGCAGTTCTTC. Its protein is CASSPPSNEQFF.

Only one count was recorded for this clone. V and J are TRBV27 and TRBJ2-5; tentatively, D is TRBD2 (6 bases). The CDR3 sequence is 14 residues long. Trimming took 3 bases from V and 5 from J, leaving 13 bases between them. Germline lookup yields CDR1 MNHEY and CDR2 SMNVEV (reference sequence). Written as DNA, the CDR3 is TGTGCCAGCAGTTTTTTTGGGACTGGTGAGACCCAGTACTTC. It codes for CASSFFGTGETQYF.

The J gene is TRBJ1-2, the V gene TRBV18; 7 nucleotides agree with TRBD1. The CDR3 spans 17 residues. Germline assignment: CDR1 KGHSH and CDR2 LQKENI. With 3 bases clipped from V and 0 bases from J, the junction kept 10 bases outside the gene matches. The CDR3, as DNA: TGTGCCAGCTCACCTAGGGCCCCGGACAGGACTAACTATGGCTACACCTTC. Translation gives CASSPRAPDRTNYGYTF.

The chain employs TRBV6-6 and TRBJ2-7; possible D gene TRBD2, 6 bases. This CDR3 contains 12 residues. Germline V CDR1 and CDR2: MNHNY, SVGAGI (reference sequence). The germline V and J ends were trimmed by 7 bases and 5 bases, with 12 bases remaining between them. The CDR3 coding sequence is TGTGCCAGCACGCGGGATCAGAACGAGCAGTACTTC. This translates into CASTRDQNEQYF.

This rearrangement joins TRBV9 to TRBJ1-3; tentative D call: TRBD1 (5 bases). Germline-derived CDR1 and CDR2 are SGDLS and YYNGEE. This CDR3 comprises 17 residues. Trimming shortened V by 4 bases and J by 8 bases, and 25 bases separated the two germline ends. This chain's CDR3 is CASSPRTSRRPGDTIYF. DNA of the CDR3: TGTGCCAGCAGCCCCCGGACCTCTCGCCGGCCGGGGGACACCATATATTTT.

The chain has TRBV5-1 and TRBJ2-1; TRBD2 aligns across 9 bases. CDR1 is SGHRS, CDR2 YFSETQ, per germline. The CDR3 spans 16 residues. With V trimmed by 5 bases and J by 3 bases, 9 bases remained unmatched. The CDR3: CASRLGGRAHYNEQFF. The CDR3 DNA reads TGCGCCAGCAGGCTGGGCGGGAGGGCCCACTACAATGAGCAGTTCTTC. The full variable domain, in which reference TRBV5-1 and TRBJ2-1 provide the parts outside the CDR3, is KAGVTQTPRYLIKTRGQQVTLSCSPISGHRSVSWYQQTPGQGLQFLFEYFSETQRNKGNFPGRFSGRQFSNSRSEMNVSTLELGDSALYLCASRLGGRAHYNEQFFGPGTRLTVL.

The chain couples TRBV27 to TRBJ2-1, with D possibly TRBD2 on 5 matching bases. The CDR3 covers 15 residues. V was clipped by 6 bases and J by 0 bases, with 12 bases between them. Germline loops: CDR1 MNHEY, CDR2 SMNVEV (reference sequence). CDR3 bases: TGTGCCAGCAGGCGTGACTATAGCTCCTACAATGAGCAGTTCTTC. Its translation is CASRRDYSSYNEQFF.

This clone occurred once. J is TRBJ2-3 and V is TRBV5-1, with 9 bases identical to TRBD2. V lost 1 base to trimming and J lost 4 bases; unmatched junction nucleotides: 4. The CDR3 is 15 amino acids. The germline V gene encodes CDR1 SGHRS and CDR2 YFSETQ. DNA of the CDR3: TGCGCCAGCAGCTTGCGTAGCGGGAGCGCAGATACGCAGTATTTT. Encoded protein: CASSLRSGSADTQYF.

The rearrangement uses TRBV5-4 and TRBJ2-3, with TRBD1 identical over 10 bases. The J segment lost 11 bases and the V segment lost 7 bases, leaving 13 bases of the junction unmatched. Germline lookup yields CDR1 SGHNT and CDR2 YYREEE (reference sequence). There are 14 residues in the CDR3. This chain's CDR3 is CASGQGDSGGLQYF. The CDR3 DNA reads as TGTGCCAGCGGACAGGGGGACAGCGGGGGTTTGCAGTATTTT.

The gene calls are TRBV7-3 and TRBJ1-1; 7 positions agree with TRBD1. This CDR3 is 15 amino acids long. CDR1 and CDR2 from the germline V gene are SGHTA and FQGTGA. Trimming removed 6 bases from V and 3 bases from J; junction bases left unmatched: 10. CDR3 protein: CASRRPGQRYTEAFF. Here the CDR3 DNA reads TGTGCCAGCAGGAGACCGGGACAGCGATACACTGAAGCTTTCTTT.

V and J are TRBV2 and TRBJ2-2; D unclear. Trimming stripped 1 base from V and 6 bases from J, with 12 bases between. The germline CDR1 and CDR2 sequences are SNHLY and FYNNEI. The CDR3 runs 15 residues. The CDR3 DNA sequence: TGTGCCAGCAGTGAAGTAGTTATAATCGCCGGGGAGCTGTTTTTT. The encoded protein is CASSEVVIIAGELFF.

The J gene is TRBJ1-3, the V gene TRBV27; D call uncertain. The CDR3 contains 13 residues. Germline loops: CDR1 MNHEY, CDR2 SMNVEV (reference sequence). Trimming removed 10 bases from V and 1 base from J, with 11 bases in between. DNA for the CDR3: TGTGCCACCTCTATTCGGTCTGGAAACACCATATATTTT. Amino acids: CATSIRSGNTIYF.

About this clone: One junction end disagrees with the germline gene, perhaps due to a read error. V gene TRBV19 combines with J gene TRBJ1-2, with D perhaps TRBD1 (6 bases). Germline CDR1 LNHDA, CDR2 SQIVND (reference sequence). The CDR3 runs to 15 residues. CDR3 nucleotides: TGTACCAGTAGTCCAGACCAGGGGCACAACTATGGCTACACCTTC. This translates into CTSSPDQGHNYGYTF.

CDR3 residues: CASSLSGSANEQFF. Written as DNA, the CDR3 is TGCGCCAGCAGCTTGTCAGGTTCTGCCAATGAGCAGTTCTTC. The chain joins TRBV5-1 to TRBJ2-1; D unresolved. Germline V gene lookup returns CDR1 SGHRS and CDR2 YFSETQ. The CDR3 loop spans 14 amino acids. V lost 1 base to trimming and J lost 6 bases, with 11 bases between them.